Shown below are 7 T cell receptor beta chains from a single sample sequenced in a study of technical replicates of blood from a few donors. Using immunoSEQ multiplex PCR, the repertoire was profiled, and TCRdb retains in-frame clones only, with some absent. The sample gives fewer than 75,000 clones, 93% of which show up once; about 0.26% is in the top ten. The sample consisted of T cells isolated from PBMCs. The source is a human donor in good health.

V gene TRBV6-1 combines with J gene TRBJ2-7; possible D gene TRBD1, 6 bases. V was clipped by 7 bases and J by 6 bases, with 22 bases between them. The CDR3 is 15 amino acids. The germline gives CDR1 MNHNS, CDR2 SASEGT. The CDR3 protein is CASKESYRTVGEQYF. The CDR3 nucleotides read TGTGCCAGCAAGGAATCCTACCGGACAGTTGGCGAGCAGTACTTC.

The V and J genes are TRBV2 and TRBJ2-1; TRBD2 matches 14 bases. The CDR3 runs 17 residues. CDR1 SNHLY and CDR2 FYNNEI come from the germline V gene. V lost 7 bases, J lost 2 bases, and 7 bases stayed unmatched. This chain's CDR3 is CASKGLAGGPAYNEQFF. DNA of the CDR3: TGTGCCAGCAAAGGACTAGCGGGGGGACCAGCCTACAATGAGCAGTTCTTC.

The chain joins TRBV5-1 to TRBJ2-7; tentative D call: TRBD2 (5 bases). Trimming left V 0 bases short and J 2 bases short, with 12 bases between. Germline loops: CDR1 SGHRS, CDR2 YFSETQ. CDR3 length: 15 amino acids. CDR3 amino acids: CASSLGNGETYEQYF. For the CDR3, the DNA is TGCGCCAGCAGCTTGGGTAACGGGGAAACCTACGAGCAGTACTTC.

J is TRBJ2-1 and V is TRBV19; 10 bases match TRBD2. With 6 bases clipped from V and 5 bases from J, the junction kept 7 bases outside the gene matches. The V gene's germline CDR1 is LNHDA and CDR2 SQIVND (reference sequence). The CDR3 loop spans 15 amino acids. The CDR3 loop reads CASRPSGGGHNEQFF. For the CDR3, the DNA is TGTGCCAGTAGACCGAGCGGGGGGGGCCACAATGAGCAGTTCTTC.

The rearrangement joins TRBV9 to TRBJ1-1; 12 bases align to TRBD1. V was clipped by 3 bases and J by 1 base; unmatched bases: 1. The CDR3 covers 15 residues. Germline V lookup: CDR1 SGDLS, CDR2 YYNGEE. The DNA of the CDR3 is TGTGCCAGCAGCGGGGACAGGGGGCCGAACACTGAAGCTTTCTTT. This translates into CASSGDRGPNTEAFF.

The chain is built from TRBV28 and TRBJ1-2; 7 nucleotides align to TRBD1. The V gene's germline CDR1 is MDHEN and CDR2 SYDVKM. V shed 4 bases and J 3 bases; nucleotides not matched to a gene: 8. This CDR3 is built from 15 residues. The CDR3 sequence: CASSSLGGEDYGYTF. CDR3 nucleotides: TGTGCCAGCAGTTCCTTAGGGGGCGAGGACTATGGCTACACCTTC.

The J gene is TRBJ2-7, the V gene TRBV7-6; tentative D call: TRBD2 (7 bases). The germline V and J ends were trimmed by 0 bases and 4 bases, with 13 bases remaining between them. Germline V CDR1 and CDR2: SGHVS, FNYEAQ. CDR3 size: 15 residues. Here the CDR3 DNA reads TGTGCCAGCAGCTTAGCGGCGGGGGCCAGGTACGAGCAGTACTTC. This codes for CASSLAAGARYEQYF. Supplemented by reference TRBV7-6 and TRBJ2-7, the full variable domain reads GAGVSQSPRYKVTKRGQDVALRCDPISGHVSLYWYRQALGQGPEFLTYFNYEAQQDKSGLPNDRFSAERPEGSISTLTIQRTEQRDSAMYRCASSLAAGARYEQYFGPGTRLTVT.